This record concerns one T cell receptor (beta chain) sequence. The PCR had 60 Vbeta and 13 Jbeta primers. Profiling relied on immunoSEQ multiplex PCR, and the TCRdb table lists in-frame clones only, not all of them. Its clone listing holds 100,000 to 150,000 clones. The sample is drawn from a study of cytomegalovirus exposure and HLA in healthy donors. This clonotype was sampled from a man aged 18 to 30 in good health and CMV-seronegative. The source material was PBMCs.

This chain's CDR3 is CASSSQGEKLFF. CDR3 sequence (DNA): TGTGCCAGCAGCTCCCAGGGTGAAAAACTGTTTTTT. The chain uses TRBV5-4 and TRBJ1-4; possible D gene TRBD1, 5 bases. This CDR3 is 12 amino acids long. The V end lost 3 bases, the J end lost 7 bases, and 7 bases lay between the germline ends. CDR1 and CDR2 (germline): SGHNT, YYREEE (reference sequence).